This record looks at one T cell receptor beta chain sequence and its context. These data are taken from a study of OX40 agonist ivuxolimab in advanced cancers. Trimming took 1 base from V and 6 from J; bases not matched to a gene: 4. The CDR3 runs 14 residues. Germline V gene lookup returns CDR1 SGHRS and CDR2 YFSETQ. Generated by immunoSEQ multiplex PCR, the TCRdb table keeps only in-frame clones and is missing some. The profile shows tens of thousands of clones, 80% to 90% of them singletons. The receptor was isolated from an adult with an advanced solid tumor such as melanoma, head and neck, liver or kidney cancer. The sequencing here drew on CD4+ or CD8+ T cells sorted from blood, taken in a trial of the OX40 agonist ivuxolimab. The J gene is TRBJ2-1, the V gene TRBV5-1; 7 nucleotides align to TRBD2. The CDR3 spells CASSLNGGSNEQFF. In DNA form, the CDR3 reads TGCGCCAGCAGCTTGAACGGGGGGAGCAATGAGCAGTTCTTC.